This TCR beta chain was profiled in a study of shared clonotypes between healthy human individuals. The table came from immunoSEQ multiplex PCR; TCRdb's copy has only in-frame clones and leaves some out. The table has about 2,200,000 clones, approximately 94% seen once. Naive CD8 populations comprised CD45RO-negative cells positively selected for CCR7, excluding terminally differentiated effector memory CD45RA+ cells. After removal of 4 bases from V and 6 bases from J, the junction contained 10 bases not matched to a gene. CDR3 length: 14 amino acids. CDR1 and CDR2 from the germline V gene are SGHRS and YFSETQ.

The chain carries TRBV5-1 and TRBJ2-7, with 7 bases lining up with TRBD2. The clonotype was recovered from a man younger than 35 in good health. Some clones in this sample may be carry-over from other donors' samples. Sequencing was performed on naive CD8+ T cells from PBMCs. The CDR3 bases are TGCGCCAGCAGCCCCCGGGAGCGGGACGGCGAGCAGTACTTC. It codes for CASSPRERDGEQYF.